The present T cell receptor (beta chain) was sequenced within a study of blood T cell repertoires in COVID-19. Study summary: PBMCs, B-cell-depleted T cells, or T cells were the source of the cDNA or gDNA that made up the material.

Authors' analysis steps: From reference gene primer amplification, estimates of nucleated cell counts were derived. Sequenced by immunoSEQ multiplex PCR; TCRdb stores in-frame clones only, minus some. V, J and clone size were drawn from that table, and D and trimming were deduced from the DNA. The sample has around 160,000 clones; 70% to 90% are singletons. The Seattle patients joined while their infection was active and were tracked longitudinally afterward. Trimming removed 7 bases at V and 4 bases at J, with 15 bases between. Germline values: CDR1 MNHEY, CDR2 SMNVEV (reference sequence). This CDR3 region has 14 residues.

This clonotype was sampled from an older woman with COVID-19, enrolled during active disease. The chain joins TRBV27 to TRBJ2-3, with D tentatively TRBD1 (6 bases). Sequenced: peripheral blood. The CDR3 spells CASKSRGLADTQYF. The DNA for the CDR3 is TGTGCCAGCAAAAGCAGGGGTTTGGCAGATACGCAGTATTTT.